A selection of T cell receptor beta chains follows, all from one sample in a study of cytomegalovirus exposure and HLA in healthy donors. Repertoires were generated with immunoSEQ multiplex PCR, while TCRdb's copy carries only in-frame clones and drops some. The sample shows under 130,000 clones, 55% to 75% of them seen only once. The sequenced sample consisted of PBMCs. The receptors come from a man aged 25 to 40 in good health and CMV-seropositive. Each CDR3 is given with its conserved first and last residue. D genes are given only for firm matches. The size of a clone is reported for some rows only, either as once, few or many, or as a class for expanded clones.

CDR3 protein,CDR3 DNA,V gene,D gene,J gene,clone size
CSVPGEAFF,TGCAGCGTTCCCGGTGAAGCTTTCTTT,TRBV29-1,-,TRBJ1-1,-
CASSLSDRETEAFF,TGTGCCAGCAGCTTATCGGACAGGGAGACTGAAGCTTTCTTT,TRBV5-4,TRBD1,TRBJ1-1,-
CASGGLPGHGQFF,TGTGCTAGTGGGGGGCTACCGGGACACGGGCAGTTCTTC,TRBV12-5,-,TRBJ2-1,-
CASSRGQGGSTGELFF,TGTGCCAGCAGCCGCGGACAGGGGGGGTCGACCGGGGAGCTGTTTTTT,TRBV11-1,TRBD1,TRBJ2-2,-
CASSPGTESFNSPLHF,TGTGCCAGCAGCCCTGGGACAGAATCCTTTAATTCACCCCTCCACTTT,TRBV7-9,TRBD1,TRBJ1-6,few
CASSQGPEGTQYF,TGTGCCAGCAGCCAGGGGCCTGAAGGGACGCAGTATTTT,TRBV6-5,-,TRBJ2-3,once
CASSPLRQNTGELFF,TGTGCCAGCAGCCCCCTCAGACAGAACACCGGGGAGCTGTTTTTT,TRBV7-3,-,TRBJ2-2,-
CASSLTGTSTDTQYF,TGCGCCAGCTCTTTGACAGGGACCTCCACAGATACGCAGTATTTT,TRBV23-1,TRBD1,TRBJ2-3,-
CASSLMAGPQYF,TGTGCCAGCAGCTTAATGGCAGGGCCGCAGTACTTC,TRBV7-2,-,TRBJ2-7,-
CASSLIGGGSYNEQFF,TGTGCCAGCAGCTTAATAGGGGGGGGGTCCTACAATGAGCAGTTCTTC,TRBV7-3,-,TRBJ2-1,-
CASSSTSGGTTDTQYF,TGTGCCAGCAGCTCGACTAGCGGGGGGACCACAGATACGCAGTATTTT,TRBV11-2,TRBD2,TRBJ2-3,few
CASKEVSINEQFF,TGTGCCAGCAAAGAGGTATCTATCAATGAGCAGTTCTTC,TRBV6-5,-,TRBJ2-1,-
CASSPLGDRVNQPQHF,TGTGCCAGCAGTCCCTTAGGGGACAGGGTCAATCAGCCCCAGCATTTT,TRBV27,TRBD1,TRBJ1-5,-
CASNHGLLEAFF,TGTGCCAGCAATCATGGACTCCTTGAAGCTTTCTTT,TRBV2,-,TRBJ1-1,-
CASSGGNGYEQYF,TGTGCCAGCAGTGGAGGGAACGGGTACGAGCAGTACTTC,TRBV9,-,TRBJ2-7,once
CASSTLPGAGELFF,TGTGCCAGCAGCACCCTCCCGGGAGCCGGGGAGCTGTTTTTT,TRBV9,-,TRBJ2-2,-
CASSKPLGAQYF,TGTGCCAGCAGCAAACCCCTGGGCGCTCAGTACTTC,TRBV21-1,-,TRBJ2-4,-
CASRIEGASTEAFF,TGTGCCAGCAGGATTGAGGGGGCGAGCACTGAAGCTTTCTTT,TRBV6-5,TRBD1,TRBJ1-1,-
CASSQSARGYTF,TGTGCCAGCAGCCAATCAGCGCGGGGCTACACCTTC,TRBV16,-,TRBJ1-2,-
CSVEPHGANYGYTF,TGCAGCGTTGAGCCTCACGGGGCTAACTATGGCTACACCTTC,TRBV29-1,-,TRBJ1-2,-
CASIPWQGAHEQYF,TGTGCCAGCATCCCTTGGCAGGGGGCCCACGAGCAGTACTTC,TRBV28,TRBD1,TRBJ2-7,-
CASSGGGAEQFF,TGTGCCAGCAGCGGGGGAGGGGCGGAGCAGTTCTTC,TRBV2,TRBD2,TRBJ2-1,-
CAIGTGDTEAFF,TGTGCCATCGGGACGGGGGACACTGAAGCTTTCTTT,TRBV10-3,-,TRBJ1-1,once
CASSMTGRNTEAFF,TGTGCCAGCAGTATGACAGGGAGGAACACTGAAGCTTTCTTT,TRBV6-4,TRBD1,TRBJ1-1,-
CASRPGQGEQYF,TGTGCCAGCAGACCTGGACAGGGCGAGCAGTACTTC,TRBV6-6,TRBD1,TRBJ2-7,-
CASSPSTRGSHGYTF,TGTGCCAGTAGCCCGTCGACCAGGGGCTCCCATGGCTACACCTTC,TRBV19,-,TRBJ1-2,once
CASSLQGSPYEQYF,TGTGCCAGCAGCTTACAGGGATCGCCCTACGAGCAGTACTTC,TRBV5-8,-,TRBJ2-7,-
CSVELRGSSYEQYF,TGCAGCGTTGAATTACGGGGGAGCTCCTACGAGCAGTACTTC,TRBV29-1,-,TRBJ2-7,-
CASSLNGWGYRRNTEAFF,TGTGCCAGCAGCTTAAACGGTTGGGGCTATAGGCGGAACACTGAAGCTTTCTTT,TRBV7-9,-,TRBJ1-1,few
CASGEDSNQPQHF,TGTGCCAGCGGGGAGGATAGCAATCAGCCCCAGCATTTT,TRBV27,-,TRBJ1-5,-
CASSPRTGAYNQPQHF,TGCGCCAGCAGCCCGAGGACAGGGGCGTACAATCAGCCCCAGCATTTT,TRBV4-1,TRBD1,TRBJ1-5,-
CASSSLAGASREQFF,TGCGCCAGCAGCTCACTAGCGGGGGCATCTCGAGAGCAGTTCTTC,TRBV5-1,TRBD2,TRBJ2-1,-
CASSLELGLETQYF,TGTGCCAGCAGCTTAGAGCTGGGGCTTGAGACCCAGTACTTC,TRBV7-6,-,TRBJ2-5,few
CASSGERLNEQFF,TGTGCCAGCAGTGGAGAACGCCTCAATGAGCAGTTCTTC,TRBV2,-,TRBJ2-1,few
CASSLSDSPLHF,TGTGCCAGCAGCTTATCCGATTCACCCCTCCACTTT,TRBV11-3,-,TRBJ1-6,-
CASSFVDRGDGYTF,TGTGCCAGCAGTTTCGTCGACAGGGGAGATGGCTACACCTTC,TRBV27,TRBD1,TRBJ1-2,-
CASTGQRSPFNQPQHF,TGTGCCAGCACGGGACAGAGATCTCCTTTCAATCAGCCCCAGCATTTT,TRBV7-8,TRBD1,TRBJ1-5,once
CSVGAGGETQYF,TGCAGCGTAGGGGCAGGGGGAGAGACCCAGTACTTC,TRBV29-1,TRBD1,TRBJ2-5,few
CASRENSGSYNEQFF,TGTGCCAGCCGAGAGAATAGCGGGTCCTACAATGAGCAGTTCTTC,TRBV2,TRBD2,TRBJ2-1,once
CASSPRRGTKNIQYF,TGTGCCAGCAGCCCCCGCCGCGGGACCAAAAACATTCAGTACTTC,TRBV11-3,-,TRBJ2-4,-
CASSRSGGGTDTQYF,TGTGCCAGCAGCAGAAGCGGGGGGGGCACAGATACGCAGTATTTT,TRBV11-3,TRBD2,TRBJ2-3,-
CASSLFDRGLGNQPQHF,TGTGCCAGCAGCCTATTCGACAGGGGGCTTGGCAATCAGCCCCAGCATTTT,TRBV7-8,TRBD1,TRBJ1-5,few
CASSQDPETGNNF,TGCGCCAGCAGCCAAGATCCTGAAACAGGGAACAACTTT,TRBV4-1,-,TRBJ1-1,few
CSARYNEKLFF,TGCAGTGCTAGGTATAATGAAAAACTGTTTTTT,TRBV20-1,-,TRBJ1-4,few
CASSSGGTGGSYGYTF,TGTGCCAGCAGCTCAGGGGGGACAGGGGGATCCTATGGCTACACCTTC,TRBV7-9,TRBD1,TRBJ1-2,-
CASSQRADQETQYF,TGCGCCAGCAGCCAAAGAGCGGACCAAGAGACCCAGTACTTC,TRBV4-1,-,TRBJ2-5,-